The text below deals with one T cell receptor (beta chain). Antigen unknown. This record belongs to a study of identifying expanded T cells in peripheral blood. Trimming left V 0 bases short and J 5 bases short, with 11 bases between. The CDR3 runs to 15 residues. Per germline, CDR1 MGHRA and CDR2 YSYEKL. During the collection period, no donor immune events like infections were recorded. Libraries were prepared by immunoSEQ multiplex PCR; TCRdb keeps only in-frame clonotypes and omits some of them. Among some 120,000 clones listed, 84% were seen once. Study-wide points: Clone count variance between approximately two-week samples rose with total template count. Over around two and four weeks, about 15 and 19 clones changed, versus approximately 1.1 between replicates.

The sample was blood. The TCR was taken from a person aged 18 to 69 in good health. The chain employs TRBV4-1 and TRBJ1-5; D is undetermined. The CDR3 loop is CASSQDPLVDQPQHF. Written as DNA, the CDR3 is TGCGCCAGCAGCCAAGACCCCTTAGTCGATCAGCCCCAGCATTTT.